These 18 T cell receptor beta chains originate from one sample sequenced in a study of control samples from healthy donors and cancer patients (dated by TCRdb to the early 2020s). Library method: the immunoSEQ multiplex PCR assay. TCRdb holds this immuneACCESS table with in-frame rearrangements only. Some clones are missing; in checked studies, unresolved V genes explain under half, and the rest has no known cause. Within this sample are about 43,000 clones, with 94% of them counted one time only. The top ten hold 24% of the sample. The sequenced sample consisted of blood. The receptors stem from a man between 60 and 75 years old in good health.

The chain joins TRBV7-6 to TRBJ2-1; D ambiguous. The CDR3 is made up of 12 amino acids. Germline V gene sequence: CDR1 SGHVS, CDR2 FNYEAQ. The germline V and J ends were trimmed by 0 bases and 11 bases, with 8 bases remaining between them. Written as DNA, the CDR3 is TGTGCCAGCAGCTTAGCGCCTTCTCAGCAGTTCTTC. Its protein product is CASSLAPSQQFF.

CDR3 sequence reads: CASSLSGKGTEAFF. For the CDR3, the DNA is TGTGCCAGCAGCTTATCAGGGAAGGGCACTGAAGCTTTCTTT. V usage is TRBV7-3 and J usage is TRBJ1-1; a possible D gene is TRBD1 (5 bases). V lost 2 bases and J lost 4, with 11 bases in between. The length of the CDR3 is 14 residues. Germline loops: CDR1 SGHTA, CDR2 FQGTGA.

V gene TRBV6-1 combines with J gene TRBJ1-2, with 8 bases lining up with TRBD1. Germline V gene sequence: CDR1 MNHNS, CDR2 SASEGT. This CDR3 comprises 14 residues. Trimming at V came to 3 bases and at J to 8 bases, leaving 8 bases not matched to a gene. The CDR3 DNA reads TGTGCCAGCAGTGAGGACAGGGACTTGGGGGGCTACACCTTC. It is translated as CASSEDRDLGGYTF.

The chain employs TRBV27 and TRBJ2-7; D could derive from TRBD1 or TRBD2 (6 bases each). Germline CDR1 is MNHEY and CDR2 is SMNVEV (reference sequence). CDR3 size: 15 residues. Trimming removed 1 base from V and 4 bases from J, with 14 bases in between. DNA for the CDR3: TGTGCCAGCAGTTTATGGGGGGCTCGGGGGTACGAGCAGTACTTC. Protein sequence: CASSLWGARGYEQYF.

The chain is built from TRBV9 and TRBJ1-3; TRBD1 aligns across 7 bases. The trim removed 4 bases at V and 0 bases at J, leaving 7 bases unmatched. The CDR3 runs to 16 residues. CDR1 SGDLS and CDR2 YYNGEE come from the germline V gene. The CDR3 DNA is TGTGCCAGCAGCCCAGGGGGGTCTTACTCTGGAAACACCATATATTTT. Its translation: CASSPGGSYSGNTIYF.

J is TRBJ1-1 and V is TRBV30; maybe TRBD1 (5 bases). The CDR3 consists of 10 residues. Germline CDR1 is GTSNPN and CDR2 is SVGIG (reference sequence). DNA for the CDR3: TGTGTCCAAAGGGGAACTGAAGCTTTCTTT. It yields the protein CVQRGTEAFF.

The chain couples TRBV2 to TRBJ1-4; D unclear. V lost 0 bases, J lost 9 bases, and 17 bases lay in between. The germline V gene has CDR1 SNHLY and CDR2 FYNNEI. This CDR3 comprises 16 residues. The CDR3 spells CASSEASSTPFKKLFF. CDR3 nucleotides: TGTGCCAGCAGTGAAGCGAGTTCCACACCGTTCAAAAAACTGTTTTTT.

The chain uses TRBV24-1 and TRBJ2-7; D is tentatively TRBD1 or TRBD2 (5 bases each). Germline CDR1 and CDR2: KGHDR and SFDVKD. The V end was cut by 3 bases, the J end by 5 bases, with 10 bases between. The CDR3 covers 13 residues. CDR3 sequence reads: CATSDPGLDEQYF. CDR3 DNA sequence: TGTGCCACCAGTGATCCGGGGCTGGACGAGCAGTACTTC.

The J gene is TRBJ1-3, the V gene TRBV11-1; tentatively, D is TRBD1 (6 bases). Per the germline V gene, CDR1 is SGHAT and CDR2 is FQDESV (reference sequence). This CDR3 has 14 amino acids. Between the trimmed V and J ends, which lost 6 bases and 2 bases, there was a span of 11 bases. The CDR3 DNA follows: TGTGCCAGCAGATCCGGACAGACTGGAAACACCATATATTTT. It translates to CASRSGQTGNTIYF.

V usage is TRBV10-3 and J usage is TRBJ2-3; no definite D call. The CDR3 has 11 amino acids. Trimming cost V 0 bases and J 12 bases, with 7 bases left between them. Germline CDR1 ENHRY, CDR2 SYGVKD. CDR3 loop: CAISESDYQYF. Written as DNA, the CDR3 is TGTGCCATCAGTGAGTCGGATTATCAGTATTTT.

This chain joins TRBV6-1 and TRBJ2-4, with D unresolved. This CDR3 has 16 amino acids. The V gene's germline CDR1 is MNHNS and CDR2 SASEGT. V was shortened by 1 base and J by 0 bases, with 10 bases between the two germline ends. CDR3 in amino acids: CASSEEHTRAKNIQYF. CDR3 bases: TGTGCCAGCAGTGAAGAACATACCCGAGCCAAAAACATTCAGTACTTC.

The chain recombines TRBV28 with TRBJ2-7, with a possible D match to TRBD1 (5 bases). In germline, CDR1 is MDHEN, CDR2 SYDVKM. This CDR3 is 14 amino acids long. V lost 5 bases and J lost 0, with 11 bases in between. In DNA form, the CDR3 reads TGTGCCAGCAGTCTCGATGGGGCCTCCTACGAGCAGTACTTC. As protein: CASSLDGASYEQYF.

V and J are TRBV3-1 (or the pseudogene TRBV3-2) and TRBJ2-7; 11 nucleotides align to TRBD2. Germline lookup yields CDR1 LGHDT and CDR2 YNNKEL (reference sequence). The CDR3 sequence is 16 residues long. Trimming cost V 2 bases and J 4 bases; bases outside gene matches: 7. The DNA for the CDR3 is TGTGCCAGCAGCCAATCTTCTTTAGCGGGAGGGTACGAGCAGTACTTC. Translation gives CASSQSSLAGGYEQYF.

V and J are TRBV6-1 and TRBJ1-1; D is undetermined. Deletions cut 2 bases from V and 4 bases from J, with 11 bases between. Germline CDR1 reads MNHNS; CDR2 reads SASEGT. The CDR3 extends over 14 amino acids. CDR3 DNA sequence: TGTGCCAGCAGTGAAAGCCCGGGCTCCACTGAAGCTTTCTTT. As protein: CASSESPGSTEAFF.

The chain joins TRBV12-3 or TRBV12-4 to TRBJ1-3; D not certain. V lost 9 bases and J lost 0, with 9 bases in between. The CDR3 spans 13 residues. CDR3 sequence (DNA): TGTGCCAGTTATACGAACTCTGGAAACACCATATATTTT. This sequence encodes CASYTNSGNTIYF.

The rearrangement links TRBV5-4 to TRBJ2-7; the D gene is possibly TRBD2 (6 bases). CDR3 length: 16 residues. CDR1 and CDR2 from the germline V gene are SGHNT and YYREEE (reference sequence). The V and J ends lost 0 bases and 3 bases respectively, with 16 bases between them. CDR3 sequence reads: CASSLGGRSVGYEQYF. The DNA for the CDR3 is TGTGCCAGCAGCTTGGGGGGGAGGAGCGTTGGCTACGAGCAGTACTTC. Using reference TRBV5-4 and TRBJ2-7 for the parts outside the CDR3, the full variable domain is ETGVTQSPTHLIKTRGQQVTLRCSSQSGHNTVSWYQQALGQGPQFIFQYYREEENGRGNFPPRFSGLQFPNYSSELNVNALELDDSALYLCASSLGGRSVGYEQYFGPGTRLTVT.

This chain links TRBV7-9 with TRBJ2-1; D not certain. Germline assignment: CDR1 SEHNR and CDR2 FQNEAQ (reference sequence). Trimming shortened V by 5 bases and J by 3 bases, and 17 bases separated the two germline ends. This CDR3 contains 16 residues. The DNA for the CDR3 is TGTGCCAGCAGCCCCAACCGGGCCGTCTACTACAATGAGCAGTTCTTC. It codes for CASSPNRAVYYNEQFF.

The rearrangement uses TRBV15 and TRBJ1-5, with D hard to call. The CDR3 contains 12 residues. V lost 1 base to trimming and J lost 4 bases, with 2 bases between them. Germline values: CDR1 LNHNV, CDR2 YYDKDF (reference sequence). DNA for the CDR3: TGTGCCACCAGCAGAGGGAATCAGCCCCAGCATTTT. It yields the protein CATSRGNQPQHF.